Listed below are T cell receptor beta chains from one sample, sequenced in a study of cytomegalovirus exposure and HLA in healthy donors. Repertoires were generated with immunoSEQ multiplex PCR, while TCRdb's copy carries only in-frame clones and drops some. Of tens of thousands of clones in the sample, 93% were seen once. Sequencing was done on a sample of PBMCs. These receptors originate from a woman aged 18-35 years in good health and CMV-seronegative. CDR3s leave out the opening cysteine and the closing phenylalanine or tryptophan. Each record gives: V gene, CDR3 protein.

v_call: TRBV7-2
cdr3_aa: ASSLVTQLNTGELF

v_call: TRBV29-1
cdr3_aa: SVKQGNSNQPQH

v_call: TRBV9
cdr3_aa: ASSLLSSGGVNEQF

v_call: TRBV7-2
cdr3_aa: ASSPRSSETQY

v_call: TRBV6-6
cdr3_aa: ASRTLATETQY

v_call: TRBV10-1
cdr3_aa: ASSATTNTGELF

v_call: TRBV4-3
cdr3_aa: ASSPTTSGNTQY

v_call: TRBV7-3
cdr3_aa: ASSLGVGGLEETQY

v_call: TRBV7-7
cdr3_aa: ASSLGRANTGELF

v_call: TRBV5-1
cdr3_aa: ASYGVRSGELF

v_call: TRBV7-3
cdr3_aa: ASSLLPSSGPRAYEQY

v_call: TRBV7-8
cdr3_aa: ASSHSPQLNTEAF

v_call: TRBV4-1
cdr3_aa: ASSHPPQGSENTEAF

v_call: TRBV5-1
cdr3_aa: ASSSLANTGELF

v_call: TRBV2
cdr3_aa: ASSIYQETQY

v_call: TRBV5-8
cdr3_aa: ASSLGQGTRNEKLF

v_call: TRBV11-2
cdr3_aa: ASSPDAGYEKLF

v_call: TRBV7-3
cdr3_aa: ASSQQGAGTGELF

v_call: TRBV19
cdr3_aa: ATRPERGQGYTGELF

v_call: TRBV5-6
cdr3_aa: ASTPRWEIEQY

v_call: TRBV6-4
cdr3_aa: ASSDGQHYQETQY

v_call: TRBV2
cdr3_aa: ASSEKTGDEKLF

v_call: TRBV5-4
cdr3_aa: ASSRTGEAF

v_call: TRBV5-1
cdr3_aa: ASSLLFQGATNEKLF

v_call: TRBV6-5
cdr3_aa: ASSLIGYGTAYEQY

v_call: TRBV10-3
cdr3_aa: AISQGQGVGGSYNEQF

v_call: TRBV6-1
cdr3_aa: ASSERAGGFDEQF

v_call: TRBV2
cdr3_aa: ASSEGGQNYEQY

v_call: TRBV19
cdr3_aa: ASSAHPTDPRDEQF

v_call: TRBV5-4
cdr3_aa: ASSLDTQPQNTQY

v_call: TRBV2
cdr3_aa: ASSKPYLRDRDLNYGYT

v_call: TRBV7-2
cdr3_aa: ASSLGIAGGITDTQY

v_call: TRBV27
cdr3_aa: ASSRPSGSFREQF

v_call: TRBV30
cdr3_aa: AWKNPGAVNTEAF

v_call: TRBV6-1
cdr3_aa: ASSELGGGARDTQY

v_call: TRBV13
cdr3_aa: ASRVGGGNQPQH

v_call: TRBV27
cdr3_aa: ASRLAGGTYEQY

v_call: TRBV7-8
cdr3_aa: ASSLAVGEVGRNNEQF